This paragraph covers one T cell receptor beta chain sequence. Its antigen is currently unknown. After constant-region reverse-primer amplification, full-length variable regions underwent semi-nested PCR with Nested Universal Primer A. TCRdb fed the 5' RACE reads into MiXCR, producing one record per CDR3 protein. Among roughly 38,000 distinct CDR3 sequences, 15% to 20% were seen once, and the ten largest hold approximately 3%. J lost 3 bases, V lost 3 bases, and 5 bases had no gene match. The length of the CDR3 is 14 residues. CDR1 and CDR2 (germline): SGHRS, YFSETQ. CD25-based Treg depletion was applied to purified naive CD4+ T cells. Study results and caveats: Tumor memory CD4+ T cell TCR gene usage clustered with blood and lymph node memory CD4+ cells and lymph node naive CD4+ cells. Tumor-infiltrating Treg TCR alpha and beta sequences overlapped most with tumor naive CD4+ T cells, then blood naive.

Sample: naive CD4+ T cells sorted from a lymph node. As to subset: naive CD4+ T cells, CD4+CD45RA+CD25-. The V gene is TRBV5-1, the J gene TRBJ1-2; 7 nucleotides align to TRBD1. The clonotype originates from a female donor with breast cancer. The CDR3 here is CASSSETGHYGYTF. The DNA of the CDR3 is TGCGCCAGCAGCTCAGAGACAGGGCACTATGGCTACACCTTC.